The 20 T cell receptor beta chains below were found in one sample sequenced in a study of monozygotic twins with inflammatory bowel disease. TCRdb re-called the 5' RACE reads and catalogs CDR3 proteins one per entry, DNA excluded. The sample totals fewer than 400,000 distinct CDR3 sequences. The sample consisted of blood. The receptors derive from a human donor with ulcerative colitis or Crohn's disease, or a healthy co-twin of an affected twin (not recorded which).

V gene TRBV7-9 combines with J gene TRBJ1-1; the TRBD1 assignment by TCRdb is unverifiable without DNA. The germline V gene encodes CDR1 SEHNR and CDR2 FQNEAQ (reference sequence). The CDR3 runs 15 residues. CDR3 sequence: CASSLVSGANTEAFF. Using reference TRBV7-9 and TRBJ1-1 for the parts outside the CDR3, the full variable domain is DTGVSQNPRHKITKRGQNVTFRCDPISEHNRLYWYRQTLGQGPEFLTYFQNEAQLEKSRLLSDRFSAERPKGSFSTLEIQRTEQGDSAMYLCASSLVSGANTEAFFGQGTRLTVV.

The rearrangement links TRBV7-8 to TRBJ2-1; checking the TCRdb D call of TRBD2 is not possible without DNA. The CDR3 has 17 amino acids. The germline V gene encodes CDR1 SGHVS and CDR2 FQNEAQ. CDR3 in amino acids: CASSSFPAGGGEDEQFF.

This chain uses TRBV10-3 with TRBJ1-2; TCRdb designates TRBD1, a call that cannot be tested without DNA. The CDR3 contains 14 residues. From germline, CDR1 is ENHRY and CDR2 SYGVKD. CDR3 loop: CAISPRPGGSGYTF.

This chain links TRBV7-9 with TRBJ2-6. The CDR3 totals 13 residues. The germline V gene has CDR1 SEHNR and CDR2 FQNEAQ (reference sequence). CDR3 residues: CASGLRGANVLTF.

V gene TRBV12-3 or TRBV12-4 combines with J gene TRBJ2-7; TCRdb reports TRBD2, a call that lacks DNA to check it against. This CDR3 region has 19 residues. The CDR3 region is CASSLSSGSVDSSALEQYF.

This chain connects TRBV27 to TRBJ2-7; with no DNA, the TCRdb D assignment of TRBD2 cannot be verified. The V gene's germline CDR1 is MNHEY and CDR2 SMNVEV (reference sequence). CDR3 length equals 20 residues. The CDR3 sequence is CASSKILTRTSGRRSYEQYF.

The CDR3 protein is CSALLTGSPPAF. The V call is TRBV20-1, the J call TRBJ2-7; without DNA, the TCRdb call of TRBD1 cannot be checked. The CDR3 spans 12 residues. Germline assignment: CDR1 DFQATT and CDR2 SNEGSKA (reference sequence).

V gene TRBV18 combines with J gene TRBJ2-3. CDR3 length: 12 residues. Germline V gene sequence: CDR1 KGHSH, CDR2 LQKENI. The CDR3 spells CASSPLEDTQYF.

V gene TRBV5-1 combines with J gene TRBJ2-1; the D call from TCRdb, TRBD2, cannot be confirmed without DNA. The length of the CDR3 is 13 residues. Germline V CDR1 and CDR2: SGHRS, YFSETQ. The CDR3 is CASIPASGNEQFF.

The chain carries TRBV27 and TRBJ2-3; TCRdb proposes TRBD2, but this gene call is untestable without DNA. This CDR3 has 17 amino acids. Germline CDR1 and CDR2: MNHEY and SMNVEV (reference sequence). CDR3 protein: CASSSKETREMGDTQYF.

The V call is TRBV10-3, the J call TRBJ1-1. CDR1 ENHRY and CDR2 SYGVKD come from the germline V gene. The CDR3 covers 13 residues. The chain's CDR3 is CAIKAGTNTEAFF.

CDR3 sequence reads: CSARLGAGSKNIQYF. The V gene is TRBV20-1, the J gene TRBJ2-4; the D call of TRBD1 rests on TCRdb alone, since no DNA is present to check it. This CDR3 has 15 amino acids. Germline assignment: CDR1 DFQATT and CDR2 SNEGSKA (reference sequence).

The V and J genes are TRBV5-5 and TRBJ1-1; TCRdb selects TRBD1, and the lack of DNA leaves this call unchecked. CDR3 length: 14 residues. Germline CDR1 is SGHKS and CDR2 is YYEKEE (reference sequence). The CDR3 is CASSEGGILTEAFF. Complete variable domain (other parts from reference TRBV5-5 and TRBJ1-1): DAGVTQSPTHLIKTRGQQVTLRCSPISGHKSVSWYQQVLGQGPQFIFQYYEKEERGRGNFPDRFSARQFPNYSSELNVNALLLGDSALYLCASSEGGILTEAFFGQGTRLTVV.

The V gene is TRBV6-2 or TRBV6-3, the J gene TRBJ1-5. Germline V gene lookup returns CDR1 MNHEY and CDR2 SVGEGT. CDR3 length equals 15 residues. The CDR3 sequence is CASRMTSSSNQPQHF.

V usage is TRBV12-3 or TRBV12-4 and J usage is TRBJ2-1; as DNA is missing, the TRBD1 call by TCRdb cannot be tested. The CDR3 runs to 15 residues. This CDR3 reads CASSLMGSRLNEQFF.

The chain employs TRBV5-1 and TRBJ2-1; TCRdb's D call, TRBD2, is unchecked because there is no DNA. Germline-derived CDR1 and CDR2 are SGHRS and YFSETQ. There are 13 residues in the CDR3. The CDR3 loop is CASSATRAYEQFF. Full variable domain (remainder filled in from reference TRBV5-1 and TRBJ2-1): KAGVTQTPRYLIKTRGQQVTLSCSPISGHRSVSWYQQTPGQGLQFLFEYFSETQRNKGNFPGRFSGRQFSNSRSEMNVSTLELGDSALYLCASSATRAYEQFFGPGTRLTVL.

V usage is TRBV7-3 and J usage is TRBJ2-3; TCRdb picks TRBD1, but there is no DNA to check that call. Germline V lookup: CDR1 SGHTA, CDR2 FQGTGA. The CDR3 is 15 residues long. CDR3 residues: CASRKTGGSTDTQYF.

CDR3 protein: CASSLSGTGPFAFF. The genes are TRBV5-4 and TRBJ1-1; TCRdb designates TRBD1, a call that cannot be tested without DNA. The CDR3 runs 14 residues. Germline assignment: CDR1 SGHNT and CDR2 YYREEE (reference sequence).

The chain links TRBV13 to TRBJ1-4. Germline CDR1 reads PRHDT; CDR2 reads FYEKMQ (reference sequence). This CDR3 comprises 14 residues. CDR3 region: CASSSSTEGEKLFF.

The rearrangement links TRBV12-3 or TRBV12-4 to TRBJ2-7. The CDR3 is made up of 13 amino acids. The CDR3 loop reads CASSLLNPYEQYF.